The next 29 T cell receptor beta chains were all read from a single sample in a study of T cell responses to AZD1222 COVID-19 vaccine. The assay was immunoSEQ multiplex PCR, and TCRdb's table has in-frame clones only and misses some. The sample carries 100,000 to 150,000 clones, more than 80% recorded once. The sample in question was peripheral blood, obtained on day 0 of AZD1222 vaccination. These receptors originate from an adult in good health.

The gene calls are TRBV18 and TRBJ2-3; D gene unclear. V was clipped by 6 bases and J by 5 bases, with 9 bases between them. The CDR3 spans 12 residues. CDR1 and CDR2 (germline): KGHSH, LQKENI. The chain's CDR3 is CASSPTGDTQYF. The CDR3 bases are TGTGCCAGCTCCCCCACTGGAGATACGCAGTATTTT.

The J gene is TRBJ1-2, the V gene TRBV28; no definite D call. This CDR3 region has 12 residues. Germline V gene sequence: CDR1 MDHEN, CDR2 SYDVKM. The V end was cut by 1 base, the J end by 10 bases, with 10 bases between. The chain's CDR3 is CASSLSGLPYTF. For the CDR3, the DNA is TGTGCCAGCAGTTTATCTGGGCTCCCCTACACCTTC.

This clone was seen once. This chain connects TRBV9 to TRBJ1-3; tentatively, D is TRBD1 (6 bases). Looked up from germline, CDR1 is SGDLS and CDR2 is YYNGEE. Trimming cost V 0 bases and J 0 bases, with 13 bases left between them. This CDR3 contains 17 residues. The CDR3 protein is CASSVEEGGYSGNTIYF. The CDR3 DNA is TGTGCCAGCAGCGTAGAAGAAGGGGGGTACTCTGGAAACACCATATATTTT.

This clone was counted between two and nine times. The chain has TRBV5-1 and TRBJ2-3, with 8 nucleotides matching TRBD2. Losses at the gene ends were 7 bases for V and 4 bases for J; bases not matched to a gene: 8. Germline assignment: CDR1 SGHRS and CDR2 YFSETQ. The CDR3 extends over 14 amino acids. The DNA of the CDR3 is TGCGCCAGCTCCGGTAGCGGGATGGCAGATACGCAGTATTTT. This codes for CASSGSGMADTQYF.

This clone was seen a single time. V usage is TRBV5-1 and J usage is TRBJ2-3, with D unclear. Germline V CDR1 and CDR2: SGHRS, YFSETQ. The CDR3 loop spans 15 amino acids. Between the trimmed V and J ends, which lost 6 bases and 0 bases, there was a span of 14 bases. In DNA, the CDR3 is TGCGCCAGCACTACACAGAGATCTAGCACAGATACGCAGTATTTT. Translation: CASTTQRSSTDTQYF.

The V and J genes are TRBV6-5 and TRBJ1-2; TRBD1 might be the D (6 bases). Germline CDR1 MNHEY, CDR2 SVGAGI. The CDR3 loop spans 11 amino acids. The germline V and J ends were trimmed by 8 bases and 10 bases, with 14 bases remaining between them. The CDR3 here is CASVRGRHYTF. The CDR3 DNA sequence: TGTGCCAGCGTCAGGGGCAGGCACTACACCTTC.

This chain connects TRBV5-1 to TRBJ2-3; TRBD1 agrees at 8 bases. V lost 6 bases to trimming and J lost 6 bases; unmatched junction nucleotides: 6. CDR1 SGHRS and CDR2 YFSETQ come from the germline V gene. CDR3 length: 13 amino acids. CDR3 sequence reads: CASNRQGSDTQYF. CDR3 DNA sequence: TGCGCCAGCAATAGACAGGGGTCCGATACGCAGTATTTT. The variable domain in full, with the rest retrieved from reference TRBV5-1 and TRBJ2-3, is KAGVTQTPRYLIKTRGQQVTLSCSPISGHRSVSWYQQTPGQGLQFLFEYFSETQRNKGNFPGRFSGRQFSNSRSEMNVSTLELGDSALYLCASNRQGSDTQYFGPGTRLTVL.

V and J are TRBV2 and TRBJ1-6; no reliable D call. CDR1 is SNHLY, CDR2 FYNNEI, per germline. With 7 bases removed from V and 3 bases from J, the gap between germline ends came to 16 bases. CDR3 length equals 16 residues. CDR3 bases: TGTGCCAGCACCGTTCGGAGTACCGGCTATAATTCACCCCTCCACTTT. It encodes CASTVRSTGYNSPLHF.

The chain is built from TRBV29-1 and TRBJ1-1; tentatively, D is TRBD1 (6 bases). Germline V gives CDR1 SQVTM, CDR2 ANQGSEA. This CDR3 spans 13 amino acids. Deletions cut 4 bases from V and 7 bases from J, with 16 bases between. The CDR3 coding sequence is TGCAGCGTTGGGGCGGGAGGGGGGCTTGAAGCTTTCTTT. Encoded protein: CSVGAGGGLEAFF.

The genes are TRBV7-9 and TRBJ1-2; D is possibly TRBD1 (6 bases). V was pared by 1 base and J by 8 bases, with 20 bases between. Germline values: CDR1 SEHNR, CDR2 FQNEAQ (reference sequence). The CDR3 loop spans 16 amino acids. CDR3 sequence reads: CASSLGEQGPLVGYTF. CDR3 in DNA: TGTGCCAGCAGCTTAGGGGAACAGGGCCCCCTGGTAGGCTACACCTTC.

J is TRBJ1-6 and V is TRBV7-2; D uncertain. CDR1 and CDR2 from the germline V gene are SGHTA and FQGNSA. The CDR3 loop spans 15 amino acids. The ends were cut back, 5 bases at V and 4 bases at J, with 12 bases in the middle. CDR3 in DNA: TGTGCCAGCAGCCCAGTGGGAGATTATAATTCACCCCTCCACTTT. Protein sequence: CASSPVGDYNSPLHF.

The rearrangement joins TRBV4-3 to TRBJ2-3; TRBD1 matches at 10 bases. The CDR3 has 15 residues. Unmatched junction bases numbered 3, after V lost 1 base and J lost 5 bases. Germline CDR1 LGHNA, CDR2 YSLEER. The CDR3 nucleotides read TGCGCCAGCAGCCAAGGACAGGGGGCGCAAGATACGCAGTATTTT. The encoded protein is CASSQGQGAQDTQYF.

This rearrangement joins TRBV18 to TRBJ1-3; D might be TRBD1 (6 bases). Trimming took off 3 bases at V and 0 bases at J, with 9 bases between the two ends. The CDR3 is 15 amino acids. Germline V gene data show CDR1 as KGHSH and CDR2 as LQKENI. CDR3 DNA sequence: TGTGCCAGCTCACCGAGGACAGACTCTGGAAACACCATATATTTT. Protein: CASSPRTDSGNTIYF.

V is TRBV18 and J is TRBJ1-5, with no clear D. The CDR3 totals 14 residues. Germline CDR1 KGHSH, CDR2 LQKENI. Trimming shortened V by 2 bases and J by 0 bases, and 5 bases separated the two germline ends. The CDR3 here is CASSPSYSNQPQHF. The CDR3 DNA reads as TGTGCCAGCTCACCATCGTATAGCAATCAGCCCCAGCATTTT.

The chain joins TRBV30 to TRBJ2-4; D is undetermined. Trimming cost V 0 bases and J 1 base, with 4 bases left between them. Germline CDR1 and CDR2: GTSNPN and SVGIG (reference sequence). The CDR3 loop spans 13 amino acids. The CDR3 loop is CAWSVVAKNIQYF. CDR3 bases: TGTGCCTGGAGTGTAGTGGCCAAAAACATTCAGTACTTC.

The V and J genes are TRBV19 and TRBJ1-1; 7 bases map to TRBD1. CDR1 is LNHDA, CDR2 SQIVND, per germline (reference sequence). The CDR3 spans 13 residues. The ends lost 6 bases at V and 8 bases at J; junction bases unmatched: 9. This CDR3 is CASRRDSNPEAFF. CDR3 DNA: TGTGCCAGTAGGCGGGACAGCAACCCAGAAGCTTTCTTT.

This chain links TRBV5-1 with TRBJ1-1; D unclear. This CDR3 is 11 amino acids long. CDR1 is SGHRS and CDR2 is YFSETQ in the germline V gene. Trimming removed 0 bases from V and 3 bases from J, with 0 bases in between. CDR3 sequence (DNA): TGCGCCAGCAGCTTGGACACTGAAGCTTTCTTT. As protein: CASSLDTEAFF.

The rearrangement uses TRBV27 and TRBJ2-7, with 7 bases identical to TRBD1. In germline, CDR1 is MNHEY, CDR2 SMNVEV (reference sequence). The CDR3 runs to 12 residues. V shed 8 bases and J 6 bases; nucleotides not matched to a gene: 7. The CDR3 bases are TGTGCCAGCGGGACAGCGTCAAGCGAGCAGTACTTC. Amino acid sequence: CASGTASSEQYF.

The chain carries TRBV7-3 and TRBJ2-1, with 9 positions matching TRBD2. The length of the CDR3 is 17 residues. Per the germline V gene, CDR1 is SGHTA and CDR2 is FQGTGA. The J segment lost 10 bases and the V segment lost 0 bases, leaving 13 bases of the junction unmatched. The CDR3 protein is CASSLTRASSGTGEQFF. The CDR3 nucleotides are TGTGCCAGCAGCTTAACGAGGGCATCTAGCGGGACGGGCGAGCAGTTCTTC.

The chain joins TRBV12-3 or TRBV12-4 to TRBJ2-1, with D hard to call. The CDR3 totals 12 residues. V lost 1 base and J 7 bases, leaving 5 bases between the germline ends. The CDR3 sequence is CASSLGVNEQFF. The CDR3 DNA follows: TGTGCCAGCAGTTTAGGGGTAAATGAGCAGTTCTTC.

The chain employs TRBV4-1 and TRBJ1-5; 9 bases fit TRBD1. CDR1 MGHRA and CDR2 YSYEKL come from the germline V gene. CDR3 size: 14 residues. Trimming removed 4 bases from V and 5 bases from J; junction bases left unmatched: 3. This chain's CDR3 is CASSLHRGHQPQHF. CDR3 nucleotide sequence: TGCGCCAGCAGCCTTCACAGGGGGCATCAGCCCCAGCATTTT.

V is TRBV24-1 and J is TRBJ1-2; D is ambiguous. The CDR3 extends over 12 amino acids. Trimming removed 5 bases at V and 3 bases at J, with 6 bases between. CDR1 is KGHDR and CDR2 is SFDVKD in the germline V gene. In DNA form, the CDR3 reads TGTGCCACCAGTGTCCGTGACTATGGCTACACCTTC. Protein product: CATSVRDYGYTF.

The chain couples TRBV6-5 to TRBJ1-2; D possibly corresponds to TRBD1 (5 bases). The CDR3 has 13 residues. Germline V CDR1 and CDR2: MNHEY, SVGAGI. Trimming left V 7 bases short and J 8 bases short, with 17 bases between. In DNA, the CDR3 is TGTGCCAGCACATTGGGGGGACTGCCCGGCTACACCTTC. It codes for CASTLGGLPGYTF.

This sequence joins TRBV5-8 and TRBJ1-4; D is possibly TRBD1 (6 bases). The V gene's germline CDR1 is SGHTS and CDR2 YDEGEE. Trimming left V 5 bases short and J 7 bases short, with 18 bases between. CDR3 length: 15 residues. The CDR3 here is CASRPRGSNGEKLFF. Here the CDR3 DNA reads TGTGCCAGCAGGCCCAGGGGCTCCAATGGTGAAAAACTGTTTTTT.

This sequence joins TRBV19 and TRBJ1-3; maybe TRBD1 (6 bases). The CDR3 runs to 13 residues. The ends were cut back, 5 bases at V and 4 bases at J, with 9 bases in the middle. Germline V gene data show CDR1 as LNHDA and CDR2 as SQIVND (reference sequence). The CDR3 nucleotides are TGTGCCAGTAGTGGCAGGGGAGGAAACACCATATATTTT. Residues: CASSGRGGNTIYF.

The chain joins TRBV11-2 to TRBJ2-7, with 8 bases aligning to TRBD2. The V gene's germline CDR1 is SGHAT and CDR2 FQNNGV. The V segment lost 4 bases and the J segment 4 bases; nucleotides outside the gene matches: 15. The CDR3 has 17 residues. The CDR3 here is CASSSLVGVAGSYEQYF. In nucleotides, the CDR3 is TGTGCCAGCAGCTCCCTAGTAGGGGTAGCGGGGTCTTACGAGCAGTACTTC.

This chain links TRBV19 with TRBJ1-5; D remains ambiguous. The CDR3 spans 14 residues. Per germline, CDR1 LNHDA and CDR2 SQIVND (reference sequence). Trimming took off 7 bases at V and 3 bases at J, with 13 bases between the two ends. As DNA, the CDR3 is TGTGCCAGTACCCCGCGAGGCGTCAATCAGCCCCAGCATTTT. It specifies CASTPRGVNQPQHF.

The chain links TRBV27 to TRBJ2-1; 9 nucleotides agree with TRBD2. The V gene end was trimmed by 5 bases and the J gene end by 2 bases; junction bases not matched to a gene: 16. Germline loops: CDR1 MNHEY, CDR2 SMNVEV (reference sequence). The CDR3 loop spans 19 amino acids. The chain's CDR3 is CASSPEPGLAQGPYNEQFF. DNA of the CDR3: TGTGCCAGCAGTCCAGAACCGGGACTAGCACAGGGGCCCTACAATGAGCAGTTCTTC.

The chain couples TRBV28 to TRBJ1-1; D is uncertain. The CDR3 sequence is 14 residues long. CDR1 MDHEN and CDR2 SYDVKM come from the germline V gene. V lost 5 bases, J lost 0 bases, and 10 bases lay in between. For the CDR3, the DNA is TGTGCCAGCAGTGCCCTCACAATGAACACTGAAGCTTTCTTT. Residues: CASSALTMNTEAFF.